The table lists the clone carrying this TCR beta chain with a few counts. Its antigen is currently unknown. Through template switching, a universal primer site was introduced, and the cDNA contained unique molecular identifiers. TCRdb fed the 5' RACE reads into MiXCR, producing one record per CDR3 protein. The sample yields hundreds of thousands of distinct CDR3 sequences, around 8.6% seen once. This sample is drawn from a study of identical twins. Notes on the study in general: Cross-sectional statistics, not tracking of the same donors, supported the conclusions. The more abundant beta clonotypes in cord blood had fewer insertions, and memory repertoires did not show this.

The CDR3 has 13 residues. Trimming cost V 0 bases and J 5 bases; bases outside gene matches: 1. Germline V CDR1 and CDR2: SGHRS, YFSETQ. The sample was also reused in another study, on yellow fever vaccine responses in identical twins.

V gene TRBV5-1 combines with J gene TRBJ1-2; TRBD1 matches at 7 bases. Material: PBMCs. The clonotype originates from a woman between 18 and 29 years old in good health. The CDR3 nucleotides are TGCGCCAGCAGCTTGGTGACAGGGTATGGCTACACCTTC. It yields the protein CASSLVTGYGYTF. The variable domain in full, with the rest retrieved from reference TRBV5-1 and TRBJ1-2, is KAGVTQTPRYLIKTRGQQVTLSCSPISGHRSVSWYQQTPGQGLQFLFEYFSETQRNKGNFPGRFSGRQFSNSRSEMNVSTLELGDSALYLCASSLVTGYGYTFGSGTRLTVV.